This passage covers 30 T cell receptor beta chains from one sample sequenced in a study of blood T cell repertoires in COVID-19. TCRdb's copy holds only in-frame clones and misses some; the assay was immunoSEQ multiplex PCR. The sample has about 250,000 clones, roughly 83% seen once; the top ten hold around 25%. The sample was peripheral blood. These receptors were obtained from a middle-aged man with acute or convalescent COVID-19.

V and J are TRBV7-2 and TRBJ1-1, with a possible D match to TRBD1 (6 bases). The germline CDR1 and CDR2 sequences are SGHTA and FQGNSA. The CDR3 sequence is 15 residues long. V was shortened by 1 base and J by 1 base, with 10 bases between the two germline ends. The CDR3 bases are TGTGCCAGCAGCTTAGTGGGACATCCGAACACTGAAGCTTTCTTT. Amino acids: CASSLVGHPNTEAFF.

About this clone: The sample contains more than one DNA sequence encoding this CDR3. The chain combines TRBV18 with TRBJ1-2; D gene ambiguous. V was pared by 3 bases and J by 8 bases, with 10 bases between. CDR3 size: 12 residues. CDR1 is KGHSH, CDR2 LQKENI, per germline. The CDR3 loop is CASSPAGEGYTF. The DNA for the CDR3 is TGTGCCAGCTCACCCGCTGGAGAGGGCTACACCTTC.

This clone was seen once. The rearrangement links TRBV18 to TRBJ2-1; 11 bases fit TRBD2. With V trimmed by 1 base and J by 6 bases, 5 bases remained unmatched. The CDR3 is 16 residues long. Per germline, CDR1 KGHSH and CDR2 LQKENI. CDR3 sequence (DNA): TGTGCCAGCTCACCACTTACTAGCGGGAGCGGCAATGAGCAGTTCTTC. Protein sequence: CASSPLTSGSGNEQFF.

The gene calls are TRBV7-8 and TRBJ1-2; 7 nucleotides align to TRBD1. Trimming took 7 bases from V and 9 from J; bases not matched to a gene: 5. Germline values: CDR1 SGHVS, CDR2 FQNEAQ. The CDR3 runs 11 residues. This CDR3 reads CASTRGGSYTF. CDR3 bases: TGTGCCAGCACACGAGGGGGCAGCTACACCTTC. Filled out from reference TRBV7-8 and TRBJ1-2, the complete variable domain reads GAGVSQSPRYKVAKRGQDVALRCDPISGHVSLFWYQQALGQGPEFLTYFQNEAQLDKSGLPSDRFFAERPEGSVSTLKIQRTQQEDSAVYLCASTRGGSYTFGSGTRLTVV.

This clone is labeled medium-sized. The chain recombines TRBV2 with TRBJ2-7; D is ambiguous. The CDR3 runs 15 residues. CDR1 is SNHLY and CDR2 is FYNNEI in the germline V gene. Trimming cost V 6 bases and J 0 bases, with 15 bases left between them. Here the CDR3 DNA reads TGTGCCAGCAGCCTTGTCGGGTTTGGCTCCTACGAGCAGTACTTC. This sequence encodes CASSLVGFGSYEQYF. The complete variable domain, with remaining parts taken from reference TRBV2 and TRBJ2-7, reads EPEVTQTPSHQVTQMGQEVILRCVPISNHLYFYWYRQILGQKVEFLVSFYNNEISEKSEIFDDQFSVERPDGSNFTLKIRSTKLEDSAMYFCASSLVGFGSYEQYFGPGTRLTVT.

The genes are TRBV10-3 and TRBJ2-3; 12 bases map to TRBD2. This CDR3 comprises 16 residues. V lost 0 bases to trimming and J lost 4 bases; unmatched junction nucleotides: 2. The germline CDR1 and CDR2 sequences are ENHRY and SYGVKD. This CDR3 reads CAISESTSGRADTQYF. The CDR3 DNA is TGTGCCATCAGTGAGTCGACTAGCGGGAGAGCAGATACGCAGTATTTT.

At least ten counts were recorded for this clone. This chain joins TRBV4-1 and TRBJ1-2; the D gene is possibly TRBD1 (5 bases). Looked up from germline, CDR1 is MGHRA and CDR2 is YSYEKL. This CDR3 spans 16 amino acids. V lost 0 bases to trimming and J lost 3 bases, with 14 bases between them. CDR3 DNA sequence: TGCGCCAGCAGCCAAGACTGGGGCAGGTTGGACTATGGCTACACCTTC. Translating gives CASSQDWGRLDYGYTF.

CDR3 in amino acids: CASSQGVFTGELFF. The DNA of the CDR3 is TGTGCCAGCAGCCAAGGCGTGTTCACCGGGGAGCTGTTTTTT. The chain is built from TRBV3-1 (or the pseudogene TRBV3-2) and TRBJ2-2; no clear D. Germline V gene data show CDR1 as LGHDT and CDR2 as YNNKEL (reference sequence). V lost 1 base and J 4 bases, leaving 7 bases between the germline ends. This CDR3 contains 14 residues.

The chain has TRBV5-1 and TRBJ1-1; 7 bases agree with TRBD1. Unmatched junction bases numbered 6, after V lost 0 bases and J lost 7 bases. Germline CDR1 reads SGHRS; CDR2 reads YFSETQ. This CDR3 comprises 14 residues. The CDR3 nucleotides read TGCGCCAGCAGCTTGGTACAGGGGAGAGGTGAAGCTTTCTTT. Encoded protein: CASSLVQGRGEAFF.

CDR3 region: CASSIGFGQPQHF. The CDR3 nucleotides are TGTGCCAGTAGTATAGGTTTCGGTCAGCCCCAGCATTTT. The gene calls are TRBV19 and TRBJ1-5, with unresolved D. This CDR3 is 13 amino acids long. Germline CDR1 reads LNHDA; CDR2 reads SQIVND (reference sequence). The V end lost 1 base, the J end lost 6 bases, and 7 bases lay between the germline ends.

Here the CDR3 reads CSARQETNYGYTF. For the CDR3, the DNA is TGCAGCGCCCGACAGGAGACAAACTATGGCTACACCTTC. This sequence joins TRBV29-1 and TRBJ1-2; TRBD1 might be the D (6 bases). Per germline, CDR1 SQVTM and CDR2 ANQGSEA. V lost 7 bases and J lost 2, with 14 bases in between. CDR3 length: 13 amino acids.

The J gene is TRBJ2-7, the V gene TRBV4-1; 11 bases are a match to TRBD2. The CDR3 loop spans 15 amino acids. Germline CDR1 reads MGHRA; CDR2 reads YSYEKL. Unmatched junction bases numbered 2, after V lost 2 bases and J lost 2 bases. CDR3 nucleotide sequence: TGCGCCAGCAGCCAAACTAGCGGGAGTCCCTACGAGCAGTACTTC. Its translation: CASSQTSGSPYEQYF.

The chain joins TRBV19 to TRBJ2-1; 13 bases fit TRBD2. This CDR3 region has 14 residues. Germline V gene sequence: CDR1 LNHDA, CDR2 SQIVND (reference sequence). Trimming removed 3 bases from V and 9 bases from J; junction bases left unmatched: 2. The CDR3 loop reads CASSMGLAGPEQFF. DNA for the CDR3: TGTGCCAGTAGTATGGGACTAGCGGGGCCTGAGCAGTTCTTC.

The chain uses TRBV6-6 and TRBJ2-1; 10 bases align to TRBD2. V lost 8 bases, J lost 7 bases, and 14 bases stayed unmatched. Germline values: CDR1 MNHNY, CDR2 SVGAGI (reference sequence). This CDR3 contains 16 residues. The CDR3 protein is CASQHPRTSGINEQFF. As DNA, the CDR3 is TGTGCCAGCCAGCACCCGCGGACTAGCGGCATTAATGAGCAGTTCTTC.

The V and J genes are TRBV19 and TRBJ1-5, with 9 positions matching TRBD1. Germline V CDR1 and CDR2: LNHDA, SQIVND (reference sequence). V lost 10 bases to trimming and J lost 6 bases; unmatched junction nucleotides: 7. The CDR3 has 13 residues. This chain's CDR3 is CATRQGVGQPQHF. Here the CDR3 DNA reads TGTGCCACGCGACAGGGGGTAGGTCAGCCCCAGCATTTT.

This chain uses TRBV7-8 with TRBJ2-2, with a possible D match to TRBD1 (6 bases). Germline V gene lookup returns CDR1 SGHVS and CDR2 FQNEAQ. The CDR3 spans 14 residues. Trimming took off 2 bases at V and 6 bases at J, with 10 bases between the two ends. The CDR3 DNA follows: TGTGCCAGCAGCTTAAACAGGGACGCCGGGGAGCTGTTTTTT. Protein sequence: CASSLNRDAGELFF.

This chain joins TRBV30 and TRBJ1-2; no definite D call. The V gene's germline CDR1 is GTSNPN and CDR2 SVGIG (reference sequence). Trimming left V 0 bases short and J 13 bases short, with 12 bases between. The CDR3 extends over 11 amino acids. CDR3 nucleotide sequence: TGTGCCTGGAGTGTCGGGCGGCTAGCCACCTTC. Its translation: CAWSVGRLATF.

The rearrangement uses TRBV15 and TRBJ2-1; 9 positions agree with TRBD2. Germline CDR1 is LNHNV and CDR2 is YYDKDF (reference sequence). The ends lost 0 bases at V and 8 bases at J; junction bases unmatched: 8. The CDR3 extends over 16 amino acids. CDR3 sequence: CATSRDGRGRAHEQFF. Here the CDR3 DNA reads TGTGCCACCAGCAGAGATGGACGCGGGAGGGCCCATGAGCAGTTCTTC.

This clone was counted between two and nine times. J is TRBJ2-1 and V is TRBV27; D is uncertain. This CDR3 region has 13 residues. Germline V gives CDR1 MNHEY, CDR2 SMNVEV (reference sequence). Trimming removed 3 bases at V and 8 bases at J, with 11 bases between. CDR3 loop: CASSFLLRDEQFF. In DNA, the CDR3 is TGTGCCAGCAGTTTCCTTCTACGCGATGAGCAGTTCTTC.

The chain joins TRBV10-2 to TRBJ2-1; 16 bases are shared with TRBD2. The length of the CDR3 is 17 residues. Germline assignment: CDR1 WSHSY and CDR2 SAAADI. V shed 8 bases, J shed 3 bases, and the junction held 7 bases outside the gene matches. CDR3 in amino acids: CASGTSGRARGYNEQFF. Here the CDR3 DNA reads TGCGCCAGCGGGACTAGCGGGAGGGCCAGGGGCTACAATGAGCAGTTCTTC.

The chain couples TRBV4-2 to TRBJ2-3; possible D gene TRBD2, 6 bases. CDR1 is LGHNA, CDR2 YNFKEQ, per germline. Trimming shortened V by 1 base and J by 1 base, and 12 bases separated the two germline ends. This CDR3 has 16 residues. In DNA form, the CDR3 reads TGTGCCAGCAGCCAAGTGATGACGGGGGGCACAGATACGCAGTATTTT. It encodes CASSQVMTGGTDTQYF.

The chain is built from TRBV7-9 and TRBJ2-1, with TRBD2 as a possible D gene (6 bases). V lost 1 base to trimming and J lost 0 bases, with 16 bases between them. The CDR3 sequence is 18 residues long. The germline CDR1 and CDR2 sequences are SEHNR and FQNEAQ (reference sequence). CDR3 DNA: TGTGCCAGCAGCTTAGTTTACGGCGGGACGGGCTCCTACAATGAGCAGTTCTTC. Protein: CASSLVYGGTGSYNEQFF.

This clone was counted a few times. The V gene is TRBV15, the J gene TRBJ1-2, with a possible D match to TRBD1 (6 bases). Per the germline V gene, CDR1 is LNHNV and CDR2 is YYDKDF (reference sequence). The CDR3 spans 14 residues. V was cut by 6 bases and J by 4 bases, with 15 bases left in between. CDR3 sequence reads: CATRETGTLYGYTF. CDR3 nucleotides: TGTGCCACCAGAGAAACCGGGACACTCTATGGCTACACCTTC.

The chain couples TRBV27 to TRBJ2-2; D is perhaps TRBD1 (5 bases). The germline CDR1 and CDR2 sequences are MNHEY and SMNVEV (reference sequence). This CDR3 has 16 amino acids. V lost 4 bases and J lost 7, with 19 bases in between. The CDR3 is CASSYAGMGLGGELFF. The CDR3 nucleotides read TGTGCCAGCAGTTATGCAGGGATGGGTTTGGGCGGGGAGCTGTTTTTT.

The CDR3 DNA sequence: TGTGCCAGCAGTTTATCGAGGCATTCACCCCTCCACTTT. Its translation is CASSLSRHSPLHF. V is TRBV27 and J is TRBJ1-6, with D unresolved. Trimming shortened V by 0 bases and J by 8 bases, and 5 bases separated the two germline ends. From germline, CDR1 is MNHEY and CDR2 SMNVEV (reference sequence). This CDR3 comprises 13 residues.

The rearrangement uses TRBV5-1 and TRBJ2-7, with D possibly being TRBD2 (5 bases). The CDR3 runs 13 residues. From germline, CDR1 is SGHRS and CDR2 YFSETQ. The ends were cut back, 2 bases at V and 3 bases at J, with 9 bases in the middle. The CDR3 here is CASSFERYYEQYF. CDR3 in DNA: TGCGCCAGCAGCTTCGAGCGGTACTACGAGCAGTACTTC.

In nucleotides, the CDR3 is TGTGCCAGCAGCCCCCGGGGGGCGCTAGCCAAAAACATTCAGTACTTC. Protein sequence: CASSPRGALAKNIQYF. V gene TRBV7-8 combines with J gene TRBJ2-4; perhaps TRBD2 as D (7 bases). The CDR3 has 16 amino acids. With 5 bases removed from V and 0 bases from J, the gap between germline ends came to 14 bases. Looked up from germline, CDR1 is SGHVS and CDR2 is FQNEAQ.

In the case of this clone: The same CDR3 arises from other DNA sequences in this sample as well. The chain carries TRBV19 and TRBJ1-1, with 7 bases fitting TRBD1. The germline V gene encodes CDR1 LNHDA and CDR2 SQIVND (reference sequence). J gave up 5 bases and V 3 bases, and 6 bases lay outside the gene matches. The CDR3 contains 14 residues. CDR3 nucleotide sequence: TGTGCCAGTAGTATTACAGGGGTTTGGACTGAAGCTTTCTTT. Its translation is CASSITGVWTEAFF. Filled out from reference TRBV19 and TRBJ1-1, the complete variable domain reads DGGITQSPKYLFRKEGQNVTLSCEQNLNHDAMYWYRQDPGQGLRLIYYSQIVNDFQKGDIAEGYSVSREKKESFPLTVTSAQKNPTAFYLCASSITGVWTEAFFGQGTRLTVV.

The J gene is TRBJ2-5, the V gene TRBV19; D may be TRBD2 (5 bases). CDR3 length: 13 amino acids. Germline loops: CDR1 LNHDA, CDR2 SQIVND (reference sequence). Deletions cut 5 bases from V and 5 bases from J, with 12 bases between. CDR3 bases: TGTGCCAGTAGTCTACTAGATTACGAGACCCAGTACTTC. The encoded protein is CASSLLDYETQYF.

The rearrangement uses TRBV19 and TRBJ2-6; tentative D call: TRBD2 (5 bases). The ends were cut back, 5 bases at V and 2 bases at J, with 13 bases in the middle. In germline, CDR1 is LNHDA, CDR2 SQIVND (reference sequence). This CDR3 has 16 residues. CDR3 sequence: CASSALGSAGANVLTF. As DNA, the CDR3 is TGTGCCAGTAGTGCCCTGGGTAGCGCTGGGGCCAACGTCCTGACTTTC.